These 27 T cell receptor beta chains were all obtained from the same sample, sequenced in a study of radiation and T cells in renal cell carcinoma. The repertoire was sequenced with immunoSEQ multiplex PCR; TCRdb's copy has only in-frame clones and lacks some. The sample has 130,000 to 150,000 clones; about 86% are singletons. The sample's time point: blood 4 weeks post-SBRT, at nephrectomy. Described treatment: 15 Gy SBRT to primary tumor, nephrectomy 4 weeks later. The sequencing here drew on blood, taken from a patient whose treatment included radiotherapy and nephrectomy. The receptor source for this set is a woman between 45 and 65 years old with renal cell carcinoma.

The rearrangement joins TRBV7-9 to TRBJ2-3, with 7 bases fitting TRBD1. CDR1 SEHNR and CDR2 FQNEAQ come from the germline V gene (reference sequence). CDR3 length equals 15 residues. The V gene end was trimmed by 5 bases and the J gene end by 3 bases; junction bases not matched to a gene: 8. CDR3 bases: TGTGCCAGCAGCCCGAAGGGGGCGAGGACAGATACGCAGTATTTT. Protein: CASSPKGARTDTQYF.

This chain joins TRBV5-4 and TRBJ2-2; tentatively, D is TRBD2 (5 bases). Trimming left V 4 bases short and J 8 bases short, with 12 bases between. This CDR3 comprises 13 residues. The germline CDR1 and CDR2 sequences are SGHNT and YYREEE (reference sequence). In nucleotides, the CDR3 is TGTGCCAGCAGCGTAAATGGGGAGGGGGAGCTGTTTTTT. Encoded protein: CASSVNGEGELFF.

This clone occurred once. The V call is TRBV18, the J call TRBJ2-1; no firm D call. The V end was cut by 5 bases, the J end by 2 bases, with 13 bases between. The germline gives CDR1 KGHSH, CDR2 LQKENI. CDR3 length equals 15 residues. CDR3 residues: CASSSYQETYNEQFF. DNA for the CDR3: TGTGCCAGCTCATCTTACCAGGAAACCTACAATGAGCAGTTCTTC.

This chain links TRBV20-1 with TRBJ1-1; D might be TRBD1 (5 bases). The germline V and J ends were trimmed by 5 bases and 11 bases, with 12 bases remaining between them. Per the germline V gene, CDR1 is DFQATT and CDR2 is SNEGSKA (reference sequence). CDR3 length: 10 amino acids. CDR3 coding DNA: TGCAGTGCTGGCCGGGACGTGGCTTTCTTT. It yields the protein CSAGRDVAFF.

This clone showed up just once. V gene TRBV30 combines with J gene TRBJ2-5; D possibly corresponds to TRBD2 (6 bases). The germline CDR1 and CDR2 sequences are GTSNPN and SVGIG (reference sequence). The CDR3 has 15 residues. V lost 3 bases and J 2 bases, leaving 16 bases between the germline ends. CDR3 bases: TGTGCCTGGAGAGAACGGCGGGGACTTCAAGAGACCCAGTACTTC. Amino acid sequence: CAWRERRGLQETQYF.

The chain links TRBV28 to TRBJ1-1; 8 bases map to TRBD1. J was trimmed by 5 bases and V by 1 base; bases with no gene match: 3. The CDR3 has 14 amino acids. CDR1 is MDHEN, CDR2 SYDVKM, per germline. The CDR3 region is CASSLSGGKTEAFF. Written as DNA, the CDR3 is TGTGCCAGCAGTTTATCAGGGGGCAAAACTGAAGCTTTCTTT.

The rearrangement links TRBV7-2 to TRBJ1-1; 7 nucleotides match TRBD1. The CDR3 spans 15 residues. Trimming removed 7 bases from V and 4 bases from J; junction bases left unmatched: 12. CDR1 and CDR2 from the germline V gene are SGHTA and FQGNSA. The CDR3 DNA reads as TGTGCCAGCATCATGGGGACAGTGCATGGCACTGAAGCTTTCTTT. This gives the protein CASIMGTVHGTEAFF.

The CDR3 sequence: CASSPTPAYNEQFF. CDR3 in DNA: TGTGCCAGCAGCCCTACTCCTGCCTACAATGAGCAGTTCTTC. This chain connects TRBV11-3 to TRBJ2-1; D remains unclear. Germline V CDR1 and CDR2: SGHNT, YENEEA. Deletions cut 5 bases from V and 2 bases from J, with 10 bases between. The CDR3 is 14 amino acids.

The chain couples TRBV7-2 to TRBJ2-3, with 7 bases identical to TRBD2. Germline-derived CDR1 and CDR2 are SGHTA and FQGNSA. With 1 base clipped from V and 6 bases from J, the junction kept 10 bases outside the gene matches. The CDR3 sequence is 16 residues long. The CDR3 DNA reads TGTGCCAGCAGCTTAGGGGCGCGGGGGACGTCCGATACGCAGTATTTT. Encoded protein: CASSLGARGTSDTQYF.

The rearrangement links TRBV5-1 to TRBJ2-6; D call uncertain. CDR1 is SGHRS and CDR2 is YFSETQ in the germline V gene. The CDR3 sequence is 14 residues long. The V end was cut by 0 bases, the J end by 2 bases, with 3 bases between. The CDR3 spells CASSLVTGANVLTF. The DNA of the CDR3 is TGCGCCAGCAGCTTGGTAACTGGGGCCAACGTCCTGACTTTC.

The chain is built from TRBV10-3 and TRBJ2-1; 11 nucleotides match TRBD1. Per germline, CDR1 ENHRY and CDR2 SYGVKD. V was clipped by 4 bases and J by 7 bases; unmatched bases: 3. The CDR3 covers 14 residues. Here the CDR3 DNA reads TGTGCCATCAGTGGGACAGGGGGCTCGAATGAGCAGTTCTTC. This gives the protein CAISGTGGSNEQFF.

This clone is a singleton in its sample. The rearrangement links TRBV7-2 to TRBJ1-2, with a tentative D call TRBD1 (6 bases). Germline V gene sequence: CDR1 SGHTA, CDR2 FQGNSA. CDR3 size: 15 residues. V lost 3 bases and J 0 bases, leaving 11 bases between the germline ends. The CDR3 here is CASSFEQGPNYGYTF. The CDR3 bases are TGTGCCAGCAGCTTCGAGCAGGGGCCTAACTATGGCTACACCTTC.

The rearrangement uses TRBV28 and TRBJ1-1; maybe TRBD1 (5 bases). Deletions cut 11 bases from V and 1 base from J, with 11 bases between. CDR3 length: 12 residues. The germline V gene encodes CDR1 MDHEN and CDR2 SYDVKM. The CDR3 DNA sequence: TGTGCCGTCGGACACCGGAACACTGAAGCTTTCTTT. It yields the protein CAVGHRNTEAFF.

J is TRBJ1-3 and V is TRBV4-1; D remains ambiguous. In germline, CDR1 is MGHRA, CDR2 YSYEKL. Trimming stripped 4 bases from V and 0 bases from J, with 10 bases between. CDR3 length equals 15 residues. CDR3 in DNA: TGCGCCAGCAGCCCCCTGTTCGTCTCTGGAAACACCATATATTTT. Protein: CASSPLFVSGNTIYF.

The chain is built from TRBV6-5 and TRBJ1-2; TRBD1 might be the D (6 bases). There are 13 residues in the CDR3. V lost 5 bases, J lost 4 bases, and 11 bases lay in between. The V gene's germline CDR1 is MNHEY and CDR2 SVGAGI. The chain's CDR3 is CASSRQDSYGYTF. The CDR3 DNA reads TGTGCCAGCAGTCGACAGGACTCCTATGGCTACACCTTC.

This clone was observed a single time. The gene calls are TRBV6-5 and TRBJ1-1, with D perhaps TRBD1 (5 bases). Trimming took off 0 bases at V and 8 bases at J, with 10 bases between the two ends. The CDR3 has 13 amino acids. Germline CDR1 MNHEY, CDR2 SVGAGI. The CDR3 protein is CASSYSHRREAFF. CDR3 coding DNA: TGTGCCAGCAGTTACTCGCACAGGCGAGAAGCTTTCTTT.

The chain combines TRBV7-2 with TRBJ1-1; D may be TRBD1 (6 bases). V was clipped by 5 bases and J by 4 bases, with 14 bases between them. The CDR3 spans 14 residues. Germline V gene sequence: CDR1 SGHTA, CDR2 FQGNSA. CDR3 in amino acids: CASSIMGGGTEAFF. In DNA, the CDR3 is TGTGCCAGCAGCATCATGGGAGGGGGCACTGAAGCTTTCTTT.

In the case of this clone: The sample holds other DNA sequences that translate to the same CDR3. The chain recombines TRBV30 with TRBJ2-2; 14 positions agree with TRBD2. Germline V gives CDR1 GTSNPN, CDR2 SVGIG (reference sequence). Trimming at V came to 3 bases and at J to 1 base, leaving 10 bases not matched to a gene. The CDR3 length is 19 residues. The CDR3 DNA sequence: TGTGCCTGGAGGGGGACTAGCGGGGGCCGGATATGGAACACCGGGGAGCTGTTTTTT. It is translated as CAWRGTSGGRIWNTGELFF.

CDR3 in DNA: TGTGCCGCCAGACTAACAGGGGGCGACGAGCAGTACTTC. Translation gives CAARLTGGDEQYF. The chain uses TRBV6-1 and TRBJ2-7; 9 bases agree with TRBD1. CDR3 length equals 13 residues. The V and J ends lost 11 bases and 5 bases, in that order; junction bases with no gene match: 10. Germline V gene data show CDR1 as MNHNS and CDR2 as SASEGT.

This rearrangement joins TRBV7-9 to TRBJ2-7; no clear D. The CDR3 extends over 17 amino acids. CDR1 is SEHNR and CDR2 is FQNEAQ in the germline V gene (reference sequence). The germline V and J ends were trimmed by 1 base and 2 bases, with 18 bases remaining between them. This chain's CDR3 is CASSLDLAWAGPYEQYF. The CDR3 DNA reads TGTGCCAGCAGCTTAGATTTGGCGTGGGCAGGCCCCTACGAGCAGTACTTC.

The genes are TRBV13 and TRBJ1-2; TRBD1 agrees at 8 bases. Germline loops: CDR1 PRHDT, CDR2 FYEKMQ (reference sequence). Trimming at V came to 4 bases and at J to 11 bases, leaving 6 bases not matched to a gene. This CDR3 is 12 amino acids long. The CDR3, as DNA: TGTGCCAGCAGCTCGGACAGGGAGCATTACACCTTC. Translation: CASSSDREHYTF.

This clone appeared a single time. The sample has other DNA sequences that encode this CDR3 too. The chain carries TRBV20-1 and TRBJ2-3; D not certain. V lost 1 base, J lost 5 bases, and 4 bases lay in between. The germline V gene encodes CDR1 DFQATT and CDR2 SNEGSKA (reference sequence). CDR3 length: 11 residues. CDR3 loop: CSARGGDTQYF. As DNA, the CDR3 is TGCAGTGCTAGAGGGGGAGATACGCAGTATTTT.

This clone was found a few times. The rearrangement links TRBV30 to TRBJ1-4, with TRBD1 identical over 8 bases. V lost 2 bases to trimming and J lost 8 bases; unmatched junction nucleotides: 7. Germline lookup yields CDR1 GTSNPN and CDR2 SVGIG (reference sequence). This CDR3 has 14 amino acids. The CDR3 DNA reads as TGTGCCTGGAGTCCAGGGGGCGCAGGGGAAAAACTGTTTTTT. Protein sequence: CAWSPGGAGEKLFF.

This chain joins TRBV9 and TRBJ1-2; 8 bases match TRBD1. This CDR3 region has 13 residues. CDR1 SGDLS and CDR2 YYNGEE come from the germline V gene. Trimming at V came to 4 bases and at J to 4 bases, leaving 3 bases not matched to a gene. CDR3 sequence: CASSPQGGYGYTF. Written as DNA, the CDR3 is TGTGCCAGCAGCCCACAGGGGGGCTATGGCTACACCTTC.

V gene TRBV7-9 combines with J gene TRBJ2-5; 11 nucleotides line up with TRBD2. CDR3 length: 14 residues. Germline V CDR1 and CDR2: SEHNR, FQNEAQ (reference sequence). V was clipped by 8 bases and J by 2 bases; unmatched bases: 4. CDR3 in amino acids: CASGRTSGQETQYF. CDR3 coding DNA: TGTGCCAGCGGGCGGACTAGCGGGCAAGAGACCCAGTACTTC.

This sequence joins TRBV30 and TRBJ2-1; D may correspond to TRBD1 or TRBD2 (6 bases each). CDR3 length: 14 residues. Trimming left V 4 bases short and J 2 bases short, with 12 bases between. CDR1 and CDR2 from the germline V gene are GTSNPN and SVGIG (reference sequence). The CDR3 loop reads CAWTRGDPYNEQFF. The DNA for the CDR3 is TGTGCCTGGACAAGGGGGGATCCCTACAATGAGCAGTTCTTC.

DNA for the CDR3: TGTGCCAGCAGCTTAGTACGGGGAAACACCATATATTTT. Amino acid sequence: CASSLVRGNTIYF. The chain employs TRBV7-2 and TRBJ1-3; D not certain. V lost 1 base and J 4 bases, leaving 5 bases between the germline ends. Germline CDR1 reads SGHTA; CDR2 reads FQGNSA. The CDR3 covers 13 residues.